The clone carrying this T cell receptor beta chain is a singleton in its sample. The sample is drawn from a study of blood T cell repertoires in COVID-19. Sequencing was performed with immunoSEQ multiplex PCR; in TCRdb, only in-frame clones are kept and a portion is missing. The repertoire holds around 72,000 clones, about 87% seen once, with less than 7% in the top ten. The sequence came from a woman aged 50 to 65 with acute or convalescent COVID-19. The sequenced material came from peripheral blood.

The CDR3 reads CASSSLAGVDTGELFF. DNA for the CDR3: TGCGCCAGCAGCTCTTTAGCGGGGGTGGACACCGGGGAGCTGTTTTTT. This rearrangement joins TRBV5-1 to TRBJ2-2, with TRBD2 matching over 9 bases. The V segment lost 3 bases and the J segment 3 bases; nucleotides outside the gene matches: 6. In germline, CDR1 is SGHRS, CDR2 YFSETQ. There are 16 residues in the CDR3. Full variable domain (outside the CDR3, taken from reference TRBV5-1 and TRBJ2-2): KAGVTQTPRYLIKTRGQQVTLSCSPISGHRSVSWYQQTPGQGLQFLFEYFSETQRNKGNFPGRFSGRQFSNSRSEMNVSTLELGDSALYLCASSSLAGVDTGELFFGEGSRLTVL.